These 32 T cell receptor beta chains share one sample of origin, sequenced in a study of blood T cell repertoires in COVID-19. Only in-frame clones appear in the TCRdb table, and some are missing; sequencing was by immunoSEQ multiplex PCR. The repertoire holds 200,000 to 250,000 clones, with 70% to 90% as singletons. Sequenced sample: peripheral blood. The receptors shown here come from a man aged 18 to 30 with active or convalescent COVID-19.

The chain uses TRBV7-2 and TRBJ2-1; the D is unclear. CDR1 is SGHTA, CDR2 FQGNSA, per germline. The CDR3 consists of 11 residues. V gave up 9 bases and J gave up 4 bases, with 7 bases separating them. The chain's CDR3 is CARAEYNEQFF. The CDR3, as DNA: TGTGCCAGGGCCGAATACAATGAGCAGTTCTTC. Full variable domain (outside the CDR3, taken from reference TRBV7-2 and TRBJ2-1): GAGVSQSPSNKVTEKGKDVELRCDPISGHTALYWYRQSLGQGLEFLIYFQGNSAPDKSGLPSDRFSAERTGGSVSTLTIQRTQQEDSAVYLCARAEYNEQFFGPGTRLTVL.

The chain links TRBV3-1 (or the pseudogene TRBV3-2) to TRBJ2-3, with D perhaps TRBD2 (5 bases). CDR3 length equals 17 residues. V was pared by 0 bases and J by 2 bases, with 15 bases between. CDR1 is LGHDT, CDR2 YNNKEL, per germline (reference sequence). The CDR3 sequence: CASSQDKAVPSTDTQYF. The DNA for the CDR3 is TGTGCCAGCAGCCAAGATAAAGCGGTACCGTCCACAGATACGCAGTATTTT.

This clone came up a few times. The chain recombines TRBV4-3 with TRBJ2-1; TRBD2 aligns across 7 bases. The CDR3 loop spans 15 amino acids. V gave up 0 bases and J gave up 12 bases; unmatched junction bases: 11. Germline CDR1 is LGHNA and CDR2 is YSLEER. The chain's CDR3 is CASSQETSFNFPQFF. The CDR3 DNA sequence: TGCGCCAGCAGCCAAGAGACTAGCTTCAACTTCCCGCAGTTCTTC.

J is TRBJ1-1 and V is TRBV6-2 or TRBV6-3; 8 positions match TRBD1. With 2 bases clipped from V and 11 bases from J, the junction kept 7 bases outside the gene matches. CDR3 size: 13 residues. Germline assignment: CDR1 MNHEY and CDR2 SVGEGT. The CDR3 DNA sequence: TGTGCCAGCAGTTACCTAAAGACAGGGGAGGCTTTCTTT. Protein sequence: CASSYLKTGEAFF.

This clone was observed a handful of times. This chain joins TRBV3-1 (or the pseudogene TRBV3-2) and TRBJ2-7; 10 bases align to TRBD1. J was trimmed by 5 bases and V by 4 bases; bases with no gene match: 8. This CDR3 is built from 15 residues. Germline loops: CDR1 LGHDT, CDR2 YNNKEL (reference sequence). CDR3 residues: CASSLGQGTFHEQYF. Here the CDR3 DNA reads TGTGCCAGCAGCCTGGGACAGGGGACTTTCCACGAGCAGTACTTC.

The rearrangement uses TRBV12-5 and TRBJ2-3; weak D call: TRBD1 (7 bases). The germline V gene encodes CDR1 LGHNT and CDR2 FRNRAP. Trimming took off 2 bases at V and 5 bases at J, with 8 bases between the two ends. This CDR3 has 13 amino acids. The CDR3 DNA is TGTGCTAGTGGTTTGCAGGGGGGAGATACGCAGTATTTT. Translation gives CASGLQGGDTQYF.

The rearrangement uses TRBV5-1 and TRBJ2-1, with 13 bases identical to TRBD2. The germline gives CDR1 SGHRS, CDR2 YFSETQ. After removal of 4 bases from V and 8 bases from J, the junction contained 6 bases not matched to a gene. The CDR3 is 15 residues long. The CDR3 DNA reads TGCGCCAGCAGCCCACGGACTAGCGGGGGTTATGAGCAGTTCTTC. Protein: CASSPRTSGGYEQFF.

The CDR3 loop is CASSYSWENYGYTF. The CDR3 bases are TGTGCCAGCAGTTACTCGTGGGAGAACTATGGCTACACCTTC. The genes are TRBV6-5 and TRBJ1-2; D is unresolved. This CDR3 region has 14 residues. The germline gives CDR1 MNHEY, CDR2 SVGAGI. Trimming cost V 0 bases and J 2 bases, with 7 bases left between them.

The rearrangement uses TRBV10-3 and TRBJ2-7; 8 bases line up with TRBD2. Germline CDR1 reads ENHRY; CDR2 reads SYGVKD. This CDR3 comprises 15 residues. Trimming took 8 bases from V and 0 from J; bases not matched to a gene: 9. This CDR3 is CAIGPSGPTSYEQYF. CDR3 coding DNA: TGTGCCATCGGGCCTAGCGGGCCGACCTCCTACGAGCAGTACTTC.

This chain connects TRBV5-1 to TRBJ2-5; no firm D call. The CDR3 consists of 12 residues. CDR1 SGHRS and CDR2 YFSETQ come from the germline V gene. Trimming pared 4 bases from V and 5 bases from J, leaving 9 bases between. The CDR3 sequence is CASSQREETQYF. The CDR3, as DNA: TGCGCCAGCAGCCAAAGAGAGGAGACCCAGTACTTC.

Notes on this clone: The same CDR3 can be traced to other DNA sequences in this sample. The rearrangement uses TRBV5-6 and TRBJ1-2; D is perhaps TRBD1 (5 bases). The CDR3 totals 12 residues. Germline V gene sequence: CDR1 SGHDT, CDR2 YYEEEE. Trimming shortened V by 3 bases and J by 7 bases, and 10 bases separated the two germline ends. CDR3 in amino acids: CASSSGGGGYTF. DNA of the CDR3: TGTGCCAGCAGCTCCGGGGGAGGTGGCTACACCTTC.

This rearrangement joins TRBV4-1 to TRBJ1-5; D uncertain. The germline V and J ends were trimmed by 0 bases and 3 bases, with 12 bases remaining between them. The CDR3 totals 16 residues. The germline V gene encodes CDR1 MGHRA and CDR2 YSYEKL. The CDR3 DNA is TGCGCCAGCAGCCAAGATCAGTCTGGAGTCAATCAGCCCCAGCATTTT. Translated: CASSQDQSGVNQPQHF.

This clone was seen a handful of times. V and J are TRBV7-2 and TRBJ1-5, with D possibly being TRBD1 (6 bases). The CDR3 has 13 amino acids. Germline CDR1 is SGHTA and CDR2 is FQGNSA. Between the trimmed V and J ends, which lost 7 bases and 6 bases, there was a span of 13 bases. The CDR3 bases are TGTGCCAGCACCCAGGGGTTTAGTCAGCCCCAGCATTTT. It translates to CASTQGFSQPQHF. Full variable domain (rest looked up from reference TRBV7-2 and TRBJ1-5): GAGVSQSPSNKVTEKGKDVELRCDPISGHTALYWYRQSLGQGLEFLIYFQGNSAPDKSGLPSDRFSAERTGGSVSTLTIQRTQQEDSAVYLCASTQGFSQPQHFGDGTRLSIL.

This clone turned up a few times. The V gene is TRBV2, the J gene TRBJ2-1; D perhaps matches TRBD2 (6 bases). The ends were cut back, 6 bases at V and 4 bases at J, with 16 bases in the middle. CDR1 is SNHLY, CDR2 FYNNEI, per germline. The CDR3 length is 15 residues. The CDR3: CASRQDTGDYNEQFF. The CDR3, as DNA: TGTGCCAGCAGACAGGACACGGGGGATTACAATGAGCAGTTCTTC.

This clone appeared once. V gene TRBV27 combines with J gene TRBJ2-3, with TRBD2 matching over 13 bases. CDR1 is MNHEY, CDR2 SMNVEV, per germline (reference sequence). The CDR3 has 17 amino acids. V shed 3 bases, J shed 2 bases, and the junction held 5 bases outside the gene matches. The CDR3, as DNA: TGTGCCAGCAGTTTCCTACTAGCGGGAGGGCCCACAGATACGCAGTATTTT. Its translation is CASSFLLAGGPTDTQYF.

J is TRBJ2-6 and V is TRBV28; D is unclear. Germline CDR1 MDHEN, CDR2 SYDVKM. This CDR3 has 12 amino acids. Trimming removed 8 bases from V and 0 bases from J, with 2 bases in between. The CDR3 sequence is CASRSGANVLTF. DNA of the CDR3: TGTGCCAGCCGCTCTGGGGCCAACGTCCTGACTTTC.

The gene calls are TRBV4-3 and TRBJ2-7; 14 bases map to TRBD2. The CDR3 totals 15 residues. Germline assignment: CDR1 LGHNA and CDR2 YSLEER. V lost 3 bases to trimming and J lost 2 bases; unmatched junction nucleotides: 0. This CDR3 reads CASSQGLAGAYEQYF. The CDR3 region has the DNA TGCGCCAGCAGCCAGGGACTAGCGGGGGCCTACGAGCAGTACTTC.

The chain has TRBV6-1 and TRBJ2-7; D may be TRBD2 (6 bases). The germline V and J ends were trimmed by 3 bases and 3 bases, with 6 bases remaining between them. This CDR3 comprises 12 residues. CDR1 and CDR2 (germline): MNHNS, SASEGT. This CDR3 reads CASSERGYEQYF. The CDR3 bases are TGTGCCAGCAGTGAGCGGGGCTACGAGCAGTACTTC.

The chain uses TRBV7-9 and TRBJ1-2; possibly TRBD1 for D (6 bases). The CDR3 loop spans 14 amino acids. V lost 7 bases and J lost 1, with 13 bases in between. Per the germline V gene, CDR1 is SEHNR and CDR2 is FQNEAQ (reference sequence). The CDR3 sequence: CASTPDRFNYGYTF. For the CDR3, the DNA is TGTGCCAGCACCCCGGACAGATTTAACTATGGCTACACCTTC.

V and J are TRBV19 and TRBJ2-3; D unclear. The CDR3 totals 17 residues. V lost 5 bases and J lost 0, with 18 bases in between. Germline assignment: CDR1 LNHDA and CDR2 SQIVND (reference sequence). CDR3 in DNA: TGTGCCAGTAGTTCTTTGAGTTCCCCCTTTAGCACAGATACGCAGTATTTT. Translating it yields CASSSLSSPFSTDTQYF.

The chain joins TRBV5-1 to TRBJ2-1; 9 bases line up with TRBD2. Trimming cost V 3 bases and J 7 bases; bases outside gene matches: 14. The CDR3 covers 17 residues. Germline V gene lookup returns CDR1 SGHRS and CDR2 YFSETQ. The CDR3 bases are TGCGCCAGCAGCTGGGGACTAGCCCAAAACAATTTTAATGAGCAGTTCTTC. Translating it yields CASSWGLAQNNFNEQFF.

The rearrangement joins TRBV6-5 to TRBJ2-5, with D possibly matching TRBD2 (6 bases). V lost 6 bases, J lost 5 bases, and 10 bases lay in between. CDR3 length: 12 amino acids. In germline, CDR1 is MNHEY, CDR2 SVGAGI. CDR3 DNA sequence: TGTGCCAGCAGCTTGCGGGACGAGACCCAGTACTTC. Translated: CASSLRDETQYF.

The V gene is TRBV4-2, the J gene TRBJ1-5; D gene unclear. This CDR3 has 16 amino acids. Germline lookup yields CDR1 LGHNA and CDR2 YNFKEQ. Trimming took off 0 bases at V and 3 bases at J, with 12 bases between the two ends. The CDR3 spells CASSQDIVRDNQPQHF. Written as DNA, the CDR3 is TGTGCCAGCAGCCAAGATATAGTCCGGGACAATCAGCCCCAGCATTTT.

The V call is TRBV6-1, the J call TRBJ2-7; D perhaps matches TRBD2 (5 bases). Trimming removed 5 bases at V and 4 bases at J, with 9 bases between. The CDR3 is 12 amino acids. CDR1 is MNHNS and CDR2 is SASEGT in the germline V gene. The CDR3 reads CASSSPGYEQYF. CDR3 DNA: TGTGCCAGCAGTTCCCCGGGGTACGAGCAGTACTTC.

The chain is built from TRBV4-3 and TRBJ2-5, with 7 bases identical to TRBD2. The germline gives CDR1 LGHNA, CDR2 YSLEER. V trimming: 0 bases; J trimming: 2 bases; junction bases outside the gene matches: 6. CDR3 length: 16 residues. This CDR3 reads CASSQERGLGQETQYF. DNA for the CDR3: TGCGCCAGCAGCCAAGAGAGAGGACTAGGACAAGAGACCCAGTACTTC.

This clone was observed a single time. The chain is built from TRBV6-2 or TRBV6-3 and TRBJ2-7; perhaps TRBD2 as D (6 bases). This CDR3 spans 19 amino acids. The ends were cut back, 0 bases at V and 0 bases at J, with 21 bases in the middle. Germline V lookup: CDR1 MNHEY, CDR2 SVGEGT. In nucleotides, the CDR3 is TGTGCCAGCAGTTACTCGGGGGGTTCGGAAAGTCGTAGCTCCTACGAGCAGTACTTC. Its protein is CASSYSGGSESRSSYEQYF.

This chain joins TRBV28 and TRBJ1-3; 7 positions match TRBD1. This CDR3 has 16 residues. After removal of 3 bases from V and 4 bases from J, the junction contained 9 bases not matched to a gene. The germline CDR1 and CDR2 sequences are MDHEN and SYDVKM. The CDR3 nucleotides are TGTGCCAGCAGTTTCCGGAGGGGGCGCTCAGGAAACACCATATATTTT. This sequence encodes CASSFRRGRSGNTIYF.

The chain links TRBV4-1 to TRBJ1-2, with 9 bases fitting TRBD1. CDR1 and CDR2 from the germline V gene are MGHRA and YSYEKL. V was clipped by 2 bases and J by 3 bases; unmatched bases: 16. The CDR3 is made up of 19 amino acids. The CDR3 loop reads CASSQQSGYYRGRDYGYTF. In nucleotides, the CDR3 is TGCGCCAGCAGCCAACAGTCCGGGTACTACAGGGGGCGGGACTATGGCTACACCTTC.

The chain employs TRBV28 and TRBJ1-2; weak D call: TRBD1 (5 bases). V gave up 2 bases and J gave up 5 bases, with 9 bases separating them. CDR3 length: 13 amino acids. The germline gives CDR1 MDHEN, CDR2 SYDVKM. In nucleotides, the CDR3 is TGTGCCAGCAGTTTACTCGACAGATATGGCTACACCTTC. Translating gives CASSLLDRYGYTF.

The chain combines TRBV30 with TRBJ1-3; D perhaps matches TRBD1 (5 bases). V was trimmed by 4 bases and J by 0 bases, leaving 13 bases between them. Germline V gene lookup returns CDR1 GTSNPN and CDR2 SVGIG (reference sequence). The CDR3 runs 15 residues. The CDR3 nucleotides are TGTGCCTGGAAACAGGACATGGGCTCTGGAAACACCATATATTTT. It translates to CAWKQDMGSGNTIYF. The whole variable domain, remainder taken from reference TRBV30 and TRBJ1-3, is SQTIHQWPATLVQPVGSPLSLECTVEGTSNPNLYWYRQAAGRGLQLLFYSVGIGQISSEVPQNLSASRPQDRQFILSSKKLLLSDSGFYLCAWKQDMGSGNTIYFGEGSWLTVV.

J is TRBJ1-1 and V is TRBV18, with TRBD1 matching over 10 bases. Trimming cost V 4 bases and J 6 bases; bases outside gene matches: 8. CDR3 size: 15 residues. Germline CDR1 reads KGHSH; CDR2 reads LQKENI. CDR3 loop: CASSLTGTGDAEAFF. In DNA form, the CDR3 reads TGTGCCAGCTCACTAACCGGGACAGGGGACGCTGAAGCTTTCTTT.

V usage is TRBV11-3 and J usage is TRBJ2-1, with 8 bases matching TRBD1. Germline trimming cut 5 bases from V and 10 bases from J; bases unmatched to any gene: 13. Germline assignment: CDR1 SGHNT and CDR2 YENEEA. The CDR3 covers 15 residues. The CDR3 nucleotides read TGTGCCAGCAGCCCGGACAGGGCAGCGAGCGAAGAGCAGTTCTTC. Protein product: CASSPDRAASEEQFF. Variable domain in full (rest from reference TRBV11-3 and TRBJ2-1): EAGVVQSPRYKIIEKKQPVAFWCNPISGHNTLYWYLQNLGQGPELLIRYENEEAVDDSQLPKDRFSAERLKGVDSTLKIQPAELGDSAVYLCASSPDRAASEEQFFGPGTRLTVL.